A selection of T cell receptor beta chains follows, all from one sample in a study of blood T cell repertoires in COVID-19. The data were produced by immunoSEQ multiplex PCR, yet TCRdb's version contains in-frame clones alone and is incomplete. The sample lists under 250,000 clones; roughly 77% were seen once. Sequencing was carried out using peripheral blood. The receptor set was obtained from a woman aged 40-49 years with COVID-19, enrolled during active disease. The CDR3 runs from the conserved cysteine through the conserved F or W. A D gene is named only where the DNA matches it firmly. Some rows have no size entry. The others give once, few or many, or a class for an expanded clone.

DNA	CDR3	D	V	J	size
TGTGCCTGGAGTTCCAGGGGGCGGCAGCCCCAGCATTTT	CAWSSRGRQPQHF	TRBD1	TRBV30	TRBJ1-5	NA
TGCAGCGTTGGTCGGGGGGCTCTTGACTATGGCTACACCTTC	CSVGRGALDYGYTF	NA	TRBV29-1	TRBJ1-2	NA
TGTGCCAGCAGCTTAAACGGGATCTTTAGGGAAAAACTGTTTTTT	CASSLNGIFREKLFF	NA	TRBV11-2	TRBJ1-4	NA
TGTGCCAGCAGCTCCACAGGGGCCGGCGGGGAGACCCAGTACTTC	CASSSTGAGGETQYF	TRBD1	TRBV7-3	TRBJ2-5	NA
TGTGCCTGGAAAGAACAGGGACGGGCTGAAGCTTTCTTT	CAWKEQGRAEAFF	NA	TRBV30	TRBJ1-1	NA
TGCGCCAGCAGGCCAAGCGACAGGGTGACAGATACGCAGTATTTT	CASRPSDRVTDTQYF	TRBD1	TRBV10-1	TRBJ2-3	NA
TGTGCCAGCAGCTTAGTCGGGTCAGTGAATGAAAAACTGTTTTTT	CASSLVGSVNEKLFF	NA	TRBV7-6	TRBJ1-4	NA
TGTGCCAGCAGCTTAGTACCCCTTACAGGGAACAATCAGCCCCAGCATTTT	CASSLVPLTGNNQPQHF	NA	TRBV7-2	TRBJ1-5	NA
TGTGCCAGCAGCCGCAGGTTGGGAGCGGCTCGCGAGCAGTACTTC	CASSRRLGAAREQYF	NA	TRBV27	TRBJ2-7	NA
TGTGCCAGTAGTACGCCGGGACAGGGGAACACCGGGGAGCTGTTTTTT	CASSTPGQGNTGELFF	TRBD1	TRBV19	TRBJ2-2	NA
TGTGCCAGCAGCCAGAGACAGACAACTAATGAAAAACTGTTTTTT	CASSQRQTTNEKLFF	NA	TRBV3-1/TRBV3-2	TRBJ1-4	once
TGCAGTGCTAGCAGGGAGCAGTACTTC	CSASREQYF	NA	TRBV20-1	TRBJ2-7	NA
TGTGCCAGCAGGGAACCGACAGTCTCCCATGAGCAGTTCTTC	CASREPTVSHEQFF	NA	TRBV25-1	TRBJ2-1	NA
TGCGCCAGCAGCGTCACGGGAGCGGTGTACGAGCAGTACTTC	CASSVTGAVYEQYF	NA	TRBV5-1	TRBJ2-7	NA
TGTGCCAGCTCACCGGCGCGACCGGGGGAAAGCTACGAGCAGTACTTC	CASSPARPGESYEQYF	NA	TRBV18	TRBJ2-7	once
TGTGCCAGCAGTCCTAATCAATTGGGACTAGCGGGAGAGGACGAGCAGTACTTC	CASSPNQLGLAGEDEQYF	TRBD2	TRBV28	TRBJ2-7	NA
TGCGCCAGCAGCTTGGAGGGGGCTATACGTCAGCCCCAGCATTTT	CASSLEGAIRQPQHF	TRBD1	TRBV5-1	TRBJ1-5	few
TGTGCCAGTTTTACCGGGACAGGGGTGAGAGGCTATGGCTACACCTTC	CASFTGTGVRGYGYTF	TRBD1	TRBV19	TRBJ1-2	NA
TGCAGTGCGTGGACAGGGGATGGCTACACCTTC	CSAWTGDGYTF	TRBD1	TRBV20-1	TRBJ1-2	NA
TGTGCCAGTAGATCTAACCCCGGTGTTAAAGAGGGGGCCAACGTCCTGACTTTC	CASRSNPGVKEGANVLTF	NA	TRBV19	TRBJ2-6	NA
TGTGCCAGCAGCTTATTCGGCGGGGAAACCTACGAGCAGTACTTC	CASSLFGGETYEQYF	NA	TRBV7-6	TRBJ2-7	NA
TGTGCCAGCTCACAAGGGGCGAACCTTAATGAAAAACTGTTTTTT	CASSQGANLNEKLFF	NA	TRBV18	TRBJ1-4	NA
TGTGCCAGCAGCTTAGCTACAGTCTCTAGCAATCAGCCCCAGCATTTT	CASSLATVSSNQPQHF	NA	TRBV7-8	TRBJ1-5	NA
TGTGCCAGCAGTTTAAGACAGGGCGGCACTGAAGCTTTCTTT	CASSLRQGGTEAFF	TRBD1	TRBV6-5	TRBJ1-1	NA
TGCGCCAGCAGCCAAGAAGCCCCGACAGGCACAGATACGCAGTATTTT	CASSQEAPTGTDTQYF	NA	TRBV4-3	TRBJ2-3	once
TGTGCCAGCGGAACAGGGGGCCTATATAATTCACCCCTCCACTTT	CASGTGGLYNSPLHF	TRBD1	TRBV6-5	TRBJ1-6	few
TGTGCCAGCTCACCATCCACGGGGGGGACAAGCAGAACCTTTTTT	CASSPSTGGTSRTFF	NA	TRBV18	TRBJ1-4	NA
TGCGCCAGCAGTGAGAGAGGGACAGGGGTCCACGAGCAGTACTTC	CASSERGTGVHEQYF	TRBD1	TRBV10-2	TRBJ2-7	few
TGTGCCAGCAGCCGCGCCGGGACAGGGAACACCGGGGAGCTGTTTTTT	CASSRAGTGNTGELFF	TRBD1	TRBV7-2	TRBJ2-2	NA
TGTGCCAGCAGCTTAGGGTCCGGGACTAGCGTTGAGCAGTTCTTC	CASSLGSGTSVEQFF	TRBD2	TRBV13	TRBJ2-1	NA
TGTGCCAGCAATATCTTCCGGGTCTTTTCCTACGAGCAGTACTTC	CASNIFRVFSYEQYF	NA	TRBV6-4	TRBJ2-7	NA
TGCGCCAGCAGCTCCCTGCCGGGACAGGGTTACGAGCAGTACTTC	CASSSLPGQGYEQYF	TRBD1	TRBV5-1	TRBJ2-7	once
TGTGCCAGCAGTTTTGGGGAGAAGGCCGAGCAGTACTTC	CASSFGEKAEQYF	NA	TRBV12-3/TRBV12-4	TRBJ2-7	NA
TGTGCCAGCAGTCGACCGGGACTAGCCGAAGGGCAGTTCTTC	CASSRPGLAEGQFF	TRBD2	TRBV5-4	TRBJ2-1	NA
TGTGCCACCCGCAGGGCTGGTCCTGGGGCCAACGTCCTGACTTTC	CATRRAGPGANVLTF	NA	TRBV9	TRBJ2-6	NA
TGTGCCACCAGTGATCCAGGACTAGCGGGTGGGAATGAGCAGTTCTTC	CATSDPGLAGGNEQFF	TRBD2	TRBV24-1	TRBJ2-1	NA
TGTGCCAGCAGCTTAGTTCCGGGACTCGAGACCGATGAGCAGTTCTTC	CASSLVPGLETDEQFF	NA	TRBV5-4	TRBJ2-1	NA
TGTGCCAGTAGCCTAGCGGACTACAATGAGCAGTTCTTC	CASSLADYNEQFF	TRBD2	TRBV19	TRBJ2-1	NA
TGTGCCATCAGGACCGGGGACAACAATCTCCCGGGGCCCCTCCACTTT	CAIRTGDNNLPGPLHF	NA	TRBV10-3	TRBJ1-6	NA
TGTGCCACCAGTGGCCGGCCCGGGGAGGGATCCACAGATACGCAGTATTTT	CATSGRPGEGSTDTQYF	TRBD2	TRBV24-1	TRBJ2-3	once
TGTGCCATCAGCCTAAGGGGAGGACAGGGGGCTTCCTACGAGCAGTACTTC	CAISLRGGQGASYEQYF	TRBD1	TRBV10-3	TRBJ2-7	NA
TGTGCCAGCAGCTCGCGACAGGGGTACTCCTACGAGCAGTACTTC	CASSSRQGYSYEQYF	TRBD1	TRBV7-6	TRBJ2-7	NA
TGTGCCAGCAGCGTACCGGGACAGGGGACCTCCTACGAGCAGTACTTC	CASSVPGQGTSYEQYF	TRBD1	TRBV5-6	TRBJ2-7	NA
TGTGCCAGCAGCCCCCCAGGATGGAACACTGAAGCTTTCTTT	CASSPPGWNTEAFF	NA	TRBV7-9	TRBJ1-1	NA
TGCGCCAGCAGCTTTAAGACTAGCGGAACCTACGAGCAGTACTTC	CASSFKTSGTYEQYF	TRBD2	TRBV5-1	TRBJ2-7	few
TGTGCCAGCAGTTTATCTATGGACAGTAACACAGATACGCAGTATTTT	CASSLSMDSNTDTQYF	NA	TRBV27	TRBJ2-3	NA
TGTGCCAGCAGCTCTGGTGCAGCGGGGGGGCGTGAGCAGTTCTTC	CASSSGAAGGREQFF	TRBD2	TRBV5-6	TRBJ2-1	NA
TGTGCCTCATCTCCCTCAGTAGCGGGATTCGAGAATGAGCAGTTCTTC	CASSPSVAGFENEQFF	TRBD2	TRBV30	TRBJ2-1	NA
TGCGCCAGCAGCCGGGGTCCAGAGTCTAACACTGAAGCTTTCTTT	CASSRGPESNTEAFF	NA	TRBV5-1	TRBJ1-1	NA
TGTGCCAGCAGCTTATGGCTAGCGGAGAACAATGAGCAGTTCTTC	CASSLWLAENNEQFF	TRBD2	TRBV7-6	TRBJ2-1	NA
TGTGCCTGGAGTGCGAACACCTACGAGCAGTACTTC	CAWSANTYEQYF	NA	TRBV30	TRBJ2-7	NA